This TCR beta chain was recorded in a study of T-cell reconstitution after alpha-beta-depleted transplantation in children. General study findings and limits: Hyperexpanded clones declined; after one year, newly produced T cells mostly supplied diversity. For some patients, TCRbeta diversity was high at day 60 because of recipient T cells and thymic progenitors that survived. By about two months after transplant, alpha-beta T cells reportedly arose from several hundred graft clones that had expanded.

As for this clonotype: The antigen is undetermined.

CDR1 and CDR2 from the germline V gene are SGHRS and YFSETQ. V shed 4 bases, J shed 1 base, and the junction held 4 bases outside the gene matches. There are 14 residues in the CDR3. The authors prepared the TCRbeta library with unique molecular identifiers. TCRdb called the PCR reads again in MiXCR, with one record for every CDR3 protein. This table holds fewer than 550,000 distinct CDR3 sequences, about 16% found once. Material: PBMCs, mostly from graft donor cells, obtained 360 days after TCRalphabeta/CD19-depleted stem cell transplant. This chain uses TRBV5-1 with TRBJ2-5, with 7 bases aligning to TRBD1. The TCR comes from a boy younger than two who had a stem cell transplant for Wiskott-Aldrich syndrome, so the T cells may come from the graft donor. The CDR3 is CASSDWDSQETQYF. For the CDR3, the DNA is TGCGCCAGCAGCGATTGGGACAGCCAAGAGACCCAGTACTTC.